The 8 T cell receptor beta chains below come from one sample, sequenced in a study of shared clonotypes between healthy human individuals. TCRdb's copy holds only in-frame clones and misses some; the assay was immunoSEQ multiplex PCR. This sample yields under 1,100,000 clones, of which about 84% are seen a single time; 0.5% to 0.65% belongs to the top ten. The sequencing input was memory CD4+ T cells from PBMCs. Subset noted: CD45RA-negative fraction. These receptors came from a man between 18 and 29 years old in good health. Some clones in this sample may be carry-over from other donors' samples.

This clone came up a few times. Being one base from a much bigger clone, this may be a read error. Other DNA sequences within the sample encode an identical CDR3. J is TRBJ2-5 and V is TRBV2, with TRBD1 matching 8 bases. Losses at the gene ends were 4 bases for V and 2 bases for J; bases not matched to a gene: 0. From germline, CDR1 is SNHLY and CDR2 FYNNEI. This CDR3 region has 13 residues. CDR3 DNA sequence: TGTGCCAGCAGTGGGACAGGGCAAGAGACCCAGTACTTC. Translated, it gives CASSGTGQETQYF.

This clone was picked up one time. This chain's CDR3 is CASSFYGGYTF. CDR3 coding DNA: TGTGCCAGCAGTTTTTATGGGGGCTACACCTTC. The V call is TRBV28, the J call TRBJ1-2, with no clear D. V gave up 3 bases and J gave up 8 bases, with 7 bases separating them. The CDR3 has 11 residues. CDR1 and CDR2 (germline): MDHEN, SYDVKM.

Here the CDR3 DNA reads TGTGCCAGCAGCGTGACAGGGGGCGGCACAGATACGCAGTATTTT. Translated, it gives CASSVTGGGTDTQYF. The chain employs TRBV5-4 and TRBJ2-3, with 10 bases that match TRBD1. Trimming removed 4 bases from V and 1 base from J; junction bases left unmatched: 3. The CDR3 is 15 residues long. In germline, CDR1 is SGHNT, CDR2 YYREEE (reference sequence). Based on the CDR3 plus reference TRBV5-4 and TRBJ2-3, the full variable domain is ETGVTQSPTHLIKTRGQQVTLRCSSQSGHNTVSWYQQALGQGPQFIFQYYREEENGRGNFPPRFSGLQFPNYSSELNVNALELDDSALYLCASSVTGGGTDTQYFGPGTRLTVL.

For this clone: A much larger clone differs by one base, so this may be a read error. Other DNA sequences of this sample code for an identical CDR3. The gene calls are TRBV18 and TRBJ1-1; 9 bases agree with TRBD1. This CDR3 is built from 14 residues. The J segment lost 0 bases and the V segment lost 4 bases, leaving 0 bases of the junction unmatched. CDR1 and CDR2 from the germline V gene are KGHSH and LQKENI. The CDR3 is CASSRDRVNTEAFF. The CDR3 DNA follows: TGTGCCAGCTCACGGGACAGGGTGAACACTGAAGCTTTCTTT.

The chain uses TRBV7-9 and TRBJ1-3; 7 nucleotides align to TRBD1. Germline trimming cut 8 bases from V and 1 base from J; bases unmatched to any gene: 11. Germline V gives CDR1 SEHNR, CDR2 FQNEAQ (reference sequence). The CDR3 is 16 amino acids. CDR3 in DNA: TGTGCCAGCCCCTACGAACAGGGGCGATCTGGAAACACCATATATTTT. Translated: CASPYEQGRSGNTIYF.

With regard to this clone: A read error is possible here, since a much larger clone lies one base away. The DNA for the CDR3 is TGTGCCAGCAGCTTAGCCAGTGGCAATCGGCCCCAGCATTTT. It specifies CASSLASGNRPQHF. The chain is built from TRBV7-9 and TRBJ1-5; D unclear. The V gene's germline CDR1 is SEHNR and CDR2 FQNEAQ (reference sequence). The CDR3 is 14 residues long.

CDR3 amino acids: CASSRAAGTNYGYTF. CDR3 nucleotide sequence: TGTGCCAGCAGTCGCGCCGCGGGGACTAACTATGGCTACACCTTC. The chain couples TRBV27 to TRBJ1-2; unclear D gene. Germline V gene data show CDR1 as MNHEY and CDR2 as SMNVEV (reference sequence). Trimming removed 5 bases at V and 0 bases at J, with 13 bases between. The CDR3 has 15 amino acids.

The chain has TRBV5-1 and TRBJ1-1, with no clear D. V was pared by 7 bases and J by 3 bases, with 16 bases between. Germline V gene data show CDR1 as SGHRS and CDR2 as YFSETQ. The CDR3 is 14 residues long. The CDR3 here is CASVLGPRDTEAFF. The CDR3 DNA reads as TGCGCCAGCGTACTTGGGCCGAGGGACACTGAAGCTTTCTTT.